A selection of T cell receptor beta chains follows, all from one sample in a study of identical twins. TCRdb reanalysed the 5' RACE reads using MiXCR and keeps one entry per CDR3 protein. The sample lists about 550,000 distinct CDR3 sequences, 20% to 25% seen once, with 0.48% in the top ten. These data were also filed under a second study, of yellow fever vaccine responses in identical twins.

The sample was CD4+ T cells sorted from blood. These receptors originate from a woman between 18 and 30 years old in good health. Both conserved end residues are part of each CDR3. A D gene is named only where the DNA matches it firmly. Clone size is not always given. Where it is, it says once, few, many or a class for expanded clones.

few	TRBV5-1	TRBJ1-4	.	TGCGCCAGCAGCTTGGAAGGGCACGGAGGTTTCGCAACTAATGAAAAACTGTTTTTT	CASSLEGHGGFATNEKLFF
.	TRBV27	TRBJ2-1	.	TGTGCCAGCAGTTTATTGGCGGATCTTCAGTTCTTC	CASSLLADLQFF
many	TRBV3-1	TRBJ2-2	.	TGTGCCAGCAGCCCAGGTTGGCGAGTCGCCGGGGAGCTGTTTTTT	CASSPGWRVAGELFF
few	TRBV5-1	TRBJ2-1	.	TGCGCCAGCAGCCTGGGCGGGAAAGGCAATGAGCAGTTCTTC	CASSLGGKGNEQFF
few	TRBV11-2	TRBJ2-1	.	TGTGCCAGCAGCTTAGGTCTGGTCAATGAGCAGTTCTTC	CASSLGLVNEQFF
.	TRBV5-1	TRBJ1-1	.	TGCGCCAGCAGCACAGACACGGGGACTGAAGCTTTCTTT	CASSTDTGTEAFF
.	TRBV20-1	TRBJ1-2	TRBD1	TGCAGTGCTAGAGCCGGGACAGGGAAGATAAAGAGGGACGATGGCTACACCTTC	CSARAGTGKIKRDDGYTF
.	TRBV19	TRBJ2-5	.	TGTGCCAGTAGTCTCCAGGCTGCGCAGACCCAGTACTTC	CASSLQAAQTQYF
many	TRBV3-1	TRBJ2-3	.	TGTGCCAGCAGCCTCGGGATTGGCACAGATACGCAGTATTTT	CASSLGIGTDTQYF
few	TRBV12-3/TRBV12-4	TRBJ2-5	.	TGTGCCAGCAGTTTAACTTCCCGCGGTCAAGAGACCCAGTACTTC	CASSLTSRGQETQYF
.	TRBV13	TRBJ2-2	TRBD2	TGTGCCAGCAGCCCTACTAGCGTCAACACCGGGGAGCTGTTTTTT	CASSPTSVNTGELFF
.	TRBV12-3/TRBV12-4	TRBJ2-1	TRBD2	TGTGCCAGCAGTTTCCCCCAGCGGGAGGGGCATGAGAAGTTCTTC	CASSFPQREGHEKFF
once	TRBV5-1	TRBJ2-1	.	TGCGCCAGCAGCAATCCCGGGACAACGATCAATGAGCAGTTCTTC	CASSNPGTTINEQFF
.	TRBV9	TRBJ2-2	TRBD1	TGTGCCAGCAGCGTAGCTCGACAGGGGGCCGGGGAGCTGTTTTTT	CASSVARQGAGELFF
.	TRBV20-1	TRBJ2-7	TRBD2	TGCAGTGCTAGAGGGGGAAACGGGACTAGCCTATACGAGCAGTACTTC	CSARGGNGTSLYEQYF
few	TRBV10-3	TRBJ2-3	.	TGTGCCATCAGTGACTTATCTAGCACAGATACGCAGTATTTT	CAISDLSSTDTQYF
few	TRBV29-1	TRBJ2-3	TRBD1	TGCAGCGTCGTGACAGGGGGCGATACGCAGTATTTT	CSVVTGGDTQYF
many	TRBV5-1	TRBJ2-3	.	TGCGCCAGCAGCTTGGGCGGAGCGATCACAGATACGCAGTATTTT	CASSLGGAITDTQYF
.	TRBV4-1	TRBJ2-3	TRBD1	TGCGCCAGCAGCCTTTGGCAGGGGGCGACCACAGATACGCAGTATTTT	CASSLWQGATTDTQYF
few	TRBV4-2	TRBJ2-5	.	TGTGCCAGCAGCCAAGATCGGAGCATACAAGAGACCCAGTACTTC	CASSQDRSIQETQYF
few	TRBV14	TRBJ2-3	.	TGTGCCAGGCCCACCTCGGGGCCTACCACAGATACGCAGTATTTT	CARPTSGPTTDTQYF
.	TRBV20-1	TRBJ2-3	TRBD2	TGCAGTGCTAGAGGTCTAGCGGGGGGGCAAACAGATACGCAGTATTTT	CSARGLAGGQTDTQYF
few	TRBV10-3	TRBJ2-3	.	TGTGCCATCAGTGAGAGGGGAATTGATACGCAGTATTTT	CAISERGIDTQYF
.	TRBV7-2	TRBJ2-5	.	TGTGCCAGCGGATTGTGGGAGACCCAGTACTTC	CASGLWETQYF
.	TRBV5-1	TRBJ1-4	.	TGCGCCAGCAGAACCAGCCGAAGCCCAACTAATGAAAAACTGTTTTTT	CASRTSRSPTNEKLFF
once	TRBV20-1	TRBJ2-3	TRBD2	TGCAGTGCTAGAGGGGTAGCGGGATACACAGATACGCAGTATTTT	CSARGVAGYTDTQYF
.	TRBV18	TRBJ1-4	TRBD1	TGTGCCAGCTCATCTGGACAGGGGGCATTTGAAAAACTGTTTTTT	CASSSGQGAFEKLFF
.	TRBV7-8	TRBJ2-2	.	TGTGCCAGCAGCTCTAGGACACCGGTCACCGGGGAGCTGTTTTTT	CASSSRTPVTGELFF
.	TRBV5-1	TRBJ2-1	TRBD1	TGCGCCAGCAGCCCGGGGGACAGGGGGCAGCTAAATGAGCAGTTCTTC	CASSPGDRGQLNEQFF
.	TRBV24-1	TRBJ2-1	TRBD1	TGTGCCACCAGTGAAAGCCTAGGACAGGGGTCCTACAATGAGCAGTTCTTC	CATSESLGQGSYNEQFF
.	TRBV24-1	TRBJ1-2	.	TGTGCCACCAGTGAATCAAAAGGGGGTAACTATGGCTACACCTTC	CATSESKGGNYGYTF
.	TRBV27	TRBJ1-1	.	TGTGCCAGCATGGGAGGGACATTGAACACTGAAGCTTTCTTT	CASMGGTLNTEAFF
.	TRBV6-6	TRBJ2-5	.	TGTGCCAGCAGTGGGTTGCAAGAGACCCAGTACTTC	CASSGLQETQYF
.	TRBV18	TRBJ2-5	TRBD2	TGTGCCAGCTCACCACCGGGACTAGCGGAGTACCAAGAGACCCAGTACTTC	CASSPPGLAEYQETQYF
few	TRBV20-1	TRBJ2-3	.	TGCAGTGCTAGAGGCGGGGGCACAGATACGCAGTATTTT	CSARGGGTDTQYF
few	TRBV7-8	TRBJ2-1	.	TGTGCCAGCAGCTTAGTAAGGGCCCGATACAATGAGCAGTTCTTC	CASSLVRARYNEQFF
.	TRBV11-2	TRBJ2-7	TRBD2	TGTGCCAGCAGCTTGACTAGCGGGCGACACGAGCAGTACTTC	CASSLTSGRHEQYF
few	TRBV24-1	TRBJ2-3	.	TGTGCCACCAGTGGGGGCGCGATGCGGGCAGATACGCAGTATTTT	CATSGGAMRADTQYF
few	TRBV29-1	TRBJ1-2	.	TGCAGCGTTGACGTTGGACAGACTAACTATGGCTACACCTTC	CSVDVGQTNYGYTF
.	TRBV5-1	TRBJ2-3	TRBD1	TGCGCCAGCAGCTTCGGGACAGGGAGAATTGATACGCAGTATTTT	CASSFGTGRIDTQYF